What follows are 4 T cell receptor beta chains derived from one specimen sequenced in a study of T-cell reconstitution after alpha-beta-depleted transplantation in children. Unique molecular identifiers were used in preparing the TCRbeta library. A single record per CDR3 protein comes from TCRdb applying MiXCR to the PCR reads. Of hundreds of thousands of distinct CDR3 sequences listed, 10% to 15% are singletons. The sample was PBMCs, mostly from graft donor cells, taken 360 days after TCRalphabeta/CD19-depleted stem cell transplant. The receptors shown here come from a male patient aged 10-17 years who had a stem cell transplant for acute myeloid leukemia, so the T cells may come from the graft donor.

This clonotype appeared many times. The chain's CDR3 is CASSTKNTGELFF. DNA for the CDR3: TGTGCCAGCAGCACTAAGAACACCGGGGAGCTGTTTTTT. The chain has TRBV6-1 and TRBJ2-2, with D uncertain. Per the germline V gene, CDR1 is MNHNS and CDR2 is SASEGT. The CDR3 has 13 residues. Trimming removed 6 bases at V and 1 base at J, with 6 bases between.

The chain joins TRBV29-1 to TRBJ2-7; D not certain. Germline V gene data show CDR1 as SQVTM and CDR2 as ANQGSEA. This CDR3 region has 10 residues. Deletions cut 8 bases from V and 2 bases from J, with 7 bases between. The CDR3 DNA follows: TGCAGCTCTCGAACCTACGAGCAGTACTTC. As protein: CSSRTYEQYF.

This clonotype was counted a few times. The rearrangement uses TRBV7-3 and TRBJ2-1; no clear D. Germline V gene sequence: CDR1 SGHTA, CDR2 FQGTGA. CDR3 length: 13 residues. The germline V and J ends were trimmed by 3 bases and 9 bases, with 12 bases remaining between them. CDR3 amino acids: CASSFYFRSEQFF. The CDR3, as DNA: TGTGCCAGCAGCTTCTACTTTCGCTCTGAGCAGTTCTTC.

This clonotype occurred a few times. The rearrangement joins TRBV3-1 to TRBJ1-6; D possibly corresponds to TRBD1 (5 bases). CDR3 length: 15 amino acids. The ends were cut back, 3 bases at V and 9 bases at J, with 15 bases in the middle. Per the germline V gene, CDR1 is LGHDT and CDR2 is YNNKEL (reference sequence). This CDR3 is CASSHGGAYGSPLHF. Written as DNA, the CDR3 is TGTGCCAGCAGCCACGGGGGAGCGTACGGTTCACCCCTCCACTTT.